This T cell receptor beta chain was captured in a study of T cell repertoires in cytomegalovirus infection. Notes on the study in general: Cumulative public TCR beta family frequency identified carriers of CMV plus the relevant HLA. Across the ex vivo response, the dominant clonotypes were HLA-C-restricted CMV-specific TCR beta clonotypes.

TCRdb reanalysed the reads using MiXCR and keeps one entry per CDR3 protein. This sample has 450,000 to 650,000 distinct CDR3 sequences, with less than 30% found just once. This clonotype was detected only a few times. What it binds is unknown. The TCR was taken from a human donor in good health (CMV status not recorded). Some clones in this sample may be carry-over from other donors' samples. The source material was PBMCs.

CDR3 amino acids: CSVGTETYGYTF. The CDR3 DNA reads TGCAGCGTTGGTACAGAAACCTATGGCTACACCTTC. This chain joins TRBV29-1 and TRBJ1-2; unclear D gene. Looked up from germline, CDR1 is SQVTM and CDR2 is ANQGSEA. The V end was cut by 4 bases, the J end by 4 bases, with 10 bases between. The CDR3 covers 12 residues. The complete variable domain, with remaining parts taken from reference TRBV29-1 and TRBJ1-2, reads SAVISQKPSRDICQRGTSLTIQCQVDSQVTMMFWYRQQPGQSLTLIATANQGSEATYESGFVIDKFPISRPNLTFSTLTVSNMSPEDSSIYLCSVGTETYGYTFGSGTRLTVV.